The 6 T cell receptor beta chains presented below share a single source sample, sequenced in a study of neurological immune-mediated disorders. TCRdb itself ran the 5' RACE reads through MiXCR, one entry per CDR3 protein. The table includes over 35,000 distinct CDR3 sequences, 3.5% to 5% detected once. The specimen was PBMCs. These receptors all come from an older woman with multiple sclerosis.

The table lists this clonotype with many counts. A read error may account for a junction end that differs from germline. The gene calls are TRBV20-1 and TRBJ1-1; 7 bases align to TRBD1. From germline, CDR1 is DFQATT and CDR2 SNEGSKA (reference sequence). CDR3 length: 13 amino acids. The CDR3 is CSARDRVGTEAFF. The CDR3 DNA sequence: TGCAGTGCCAGAGACAGGGTGGGAACTGAAGCTTTCTTT.

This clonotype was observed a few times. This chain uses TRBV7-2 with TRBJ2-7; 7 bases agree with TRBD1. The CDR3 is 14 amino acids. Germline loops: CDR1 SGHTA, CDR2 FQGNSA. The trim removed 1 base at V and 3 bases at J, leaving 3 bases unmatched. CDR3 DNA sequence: TGTGCCAGCAGCTTAGGGGACAGACGCTACGAGCAGTACTTC. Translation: CASSLGDRRYEQYF.

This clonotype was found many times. In DNA, the CDR3 is TGCAGTGCCGAGCTTGGGGATACGCAGTATTTT. Translation: CSAELGDTQYF. V gene TRBV20-1 combines with J gene TRBJ2-3; D is unresolved. Trimming took 6 bases from V and 6 from J, leaving 10 bases between them. Per germline, CDR1 DFQATT and CDR2 SNEGSKA (reference sequence). The CDR3 is 11 amino acids.

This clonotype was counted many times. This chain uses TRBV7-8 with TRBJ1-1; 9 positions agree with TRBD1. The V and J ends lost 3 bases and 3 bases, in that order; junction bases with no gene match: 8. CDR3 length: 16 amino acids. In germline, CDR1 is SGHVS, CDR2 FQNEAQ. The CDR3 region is CASSFSTDRGDTEAFF. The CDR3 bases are TGTGCCAGCAGCTTCTCCACGGACAGGGGCGACACTGAAGCTTTCTTT.

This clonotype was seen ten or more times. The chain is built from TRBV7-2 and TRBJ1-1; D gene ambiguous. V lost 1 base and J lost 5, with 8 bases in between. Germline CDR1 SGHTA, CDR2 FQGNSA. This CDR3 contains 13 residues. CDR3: CASSLVGMTEAFF. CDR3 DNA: TGTGCCAGCAGCTTAGTCGGGATGACTGAAGCTTTCTTT.

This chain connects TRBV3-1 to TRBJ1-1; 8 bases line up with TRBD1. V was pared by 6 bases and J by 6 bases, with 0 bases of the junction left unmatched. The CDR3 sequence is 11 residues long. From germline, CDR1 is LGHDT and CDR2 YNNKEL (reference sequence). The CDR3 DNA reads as TGTGCCAGCAGACAGGGGGCTGAAGCTTTCTTT. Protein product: CASRQGAEAFF.